The clone carrying this TCR beta chain was recorded once. Its specificity is not known. In each sample, at least 7 million PBMCs were isolated. Alongside a J-beta primer mix, a sample-barcoded 5' primer served in a second PCR lasting about 7 to 12 cycles. A 12-random-nucleotide template-switch adaptor tagged each cDNA molecule. One entry per CDR3 protein results from TCRdb running MiXCR on the 5' RACE reads. The sample has under 2 million distinct CDR3 sequences, 30% to 40% seen once. V lost 4 bases and J 1 base, leaving 8 bases between the germline ends. This CDR3 has 13 amino acids. Looked up from germline, CDR1 is SQVTM and CDR2 is ANQGSEA. These data belong to a study of blood T cells in healthy people across ages. The study's findings and limits: Across the age range, TCR beta diversity per million T cells fell in a roughly linear way.

The rearrangement links TRBV29-1 to TRBJ1-3, with a weak D call TRBD1 (5 bases). This TCR was sampled from a woman in her twenties or thirties in good health. Sequencing input: blood. CDR3 sequence reads: CSVVTGSGNTIYF. The CDR3 region has the DNA TGCAGCGTTGTAACAGGTTCTGGAAACACCATATATTTT.